This T cell receptor beta chain was recorded in a study of T cells in Graves' hyperthyroidism and ophthalmopathy. V lost 0 bases, J lost 8 bases, and 4 bases stayed unmatched. Germline V CDR1 and CDR2: MNHNS, SASEGT. The CDR3 sequence is 14 residues long. TCR beta CDR3 regions were amplified from RNA. HTBI primers were employed in a first-round RT-PCR of the TCR CDR3. Via MiXCR, TCRdb re-called the multiplex PCR reads, giving one row per CDR3 protein. This table has 490,000 or so distinct CDR3 sequences, roughly 16% appearing once. A NOSPECS grade of at least 4, a Clinical Activity Score of at least 3 and duration under 3 months were recorded in ophthalmopathy patients. Those patients with uncontrolled infection, other autoimmune disease, pregnancy or lactation were excluded. Study observations and caveats: The majority of expanded thyroid clonotypes above 0.001 also appeared in blood.

This clonotype was seen repeatedly, ten times or more. Antigen: not known. J is TRBJ2-1 and V is TRBV6-1; 7 bases are a match to TRBD1. Sequencing was carried out using blood. The sequence was collected from a woman younger than 45 with Graves' ophthalmopathy. DNA of the CDR3: TGTGCCAGCAGTGAAGCACTGACAGGGCATGAGCAGTTCTTC. Translation gives CASSEALTGHEQFF.